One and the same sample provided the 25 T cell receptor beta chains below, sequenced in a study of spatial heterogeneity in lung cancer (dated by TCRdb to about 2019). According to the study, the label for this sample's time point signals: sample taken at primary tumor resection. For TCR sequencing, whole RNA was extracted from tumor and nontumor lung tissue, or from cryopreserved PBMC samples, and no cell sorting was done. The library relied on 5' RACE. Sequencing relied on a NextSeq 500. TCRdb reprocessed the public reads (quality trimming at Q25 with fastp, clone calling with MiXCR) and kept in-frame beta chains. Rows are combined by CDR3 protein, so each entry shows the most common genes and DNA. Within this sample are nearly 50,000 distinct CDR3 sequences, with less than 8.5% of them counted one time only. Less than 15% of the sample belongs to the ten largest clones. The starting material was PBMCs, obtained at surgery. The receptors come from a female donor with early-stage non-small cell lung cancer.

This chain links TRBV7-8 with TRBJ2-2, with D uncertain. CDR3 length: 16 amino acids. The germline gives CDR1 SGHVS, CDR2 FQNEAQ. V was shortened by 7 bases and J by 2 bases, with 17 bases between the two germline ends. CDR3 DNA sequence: TGTGCCAGCAACCCGCCCGGTTACGGAAACACCGGGGAGCTGTTTTTT. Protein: CASNPPGYGNTGELFF.

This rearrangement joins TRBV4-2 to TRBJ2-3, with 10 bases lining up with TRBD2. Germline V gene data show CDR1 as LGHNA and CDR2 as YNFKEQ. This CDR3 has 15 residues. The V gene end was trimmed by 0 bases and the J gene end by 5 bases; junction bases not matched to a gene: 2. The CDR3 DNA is TGTGCCAGCAGCCAAGAGGCTAGCGGGGGAGATACGCAGTATTTT. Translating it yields CASSQEASGGDTQYF.

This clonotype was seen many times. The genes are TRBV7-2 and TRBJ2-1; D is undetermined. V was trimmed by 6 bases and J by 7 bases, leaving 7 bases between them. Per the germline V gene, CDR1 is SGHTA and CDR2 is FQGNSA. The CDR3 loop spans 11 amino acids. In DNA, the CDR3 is TGTGCCAGCAGGACGAAGAATGAGCAGTTCTTC. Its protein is CASRTKNEQFF.

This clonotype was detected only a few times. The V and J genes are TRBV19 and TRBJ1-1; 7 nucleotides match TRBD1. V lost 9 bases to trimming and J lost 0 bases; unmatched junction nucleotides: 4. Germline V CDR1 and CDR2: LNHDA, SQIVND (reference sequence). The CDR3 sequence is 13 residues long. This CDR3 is CASRDRMNTEAFF. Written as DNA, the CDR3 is TGTGCCAGCAGGGACAGAATGAACACTGAAGCTTTCTTT.

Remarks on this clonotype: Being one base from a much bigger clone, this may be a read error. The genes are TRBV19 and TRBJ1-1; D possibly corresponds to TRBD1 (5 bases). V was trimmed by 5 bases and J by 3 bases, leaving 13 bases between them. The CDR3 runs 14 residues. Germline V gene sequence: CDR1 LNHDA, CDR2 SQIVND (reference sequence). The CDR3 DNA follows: TGTGCCAGTAGTCTGACAGATTGGGACACTGAAGCTTTCTTT. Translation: CASSLTDWDTEAFF.

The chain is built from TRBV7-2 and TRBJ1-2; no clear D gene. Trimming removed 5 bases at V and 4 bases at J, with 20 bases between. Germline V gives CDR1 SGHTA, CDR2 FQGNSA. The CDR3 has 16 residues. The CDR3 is CASSRARAEYSYGYTF. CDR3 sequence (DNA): TGTGCCAGCAGCCGTGCTAGGGCGGAGTACTCCTATGGCTACACCTTC. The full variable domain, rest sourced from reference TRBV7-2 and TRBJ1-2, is GAGVSQSPSNKVTEKGKDVELRCDPISGHTALYWYRQSLGQGLEFLIYFQGNSAPDKSGLPSDRFSAERTGGSVSTLTIQRTQQEDSAVYLCASSRARAEYSYGYTFGSGTRLTVV.

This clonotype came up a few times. The CDR3 reads CASTLGGGHFYEQYF. The CDR3 DNA reads TGTGCCAGCACCTTGGGAGGGGGACACTTCTACGAGCAGTACTTC. This chain uses TRBV6-5 with TRBJ2-7; TRBD2 might be the D (7 bases). The CDR3 is made up of 15 amino acids. The V and J ends lost 7 bases and 3 bases respectively, with 19 bases between them. CDR1 is MNHEY and CDR2 is SVGAGI in the germline V gene.

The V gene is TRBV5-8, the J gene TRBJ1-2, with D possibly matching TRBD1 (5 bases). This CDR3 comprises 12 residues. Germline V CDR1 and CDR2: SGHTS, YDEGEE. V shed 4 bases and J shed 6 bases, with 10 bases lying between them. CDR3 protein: CASSLDTDGYTF. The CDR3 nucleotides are TGTGCCAGCAGCCTGGACACTGATGGCTACACCTTC.

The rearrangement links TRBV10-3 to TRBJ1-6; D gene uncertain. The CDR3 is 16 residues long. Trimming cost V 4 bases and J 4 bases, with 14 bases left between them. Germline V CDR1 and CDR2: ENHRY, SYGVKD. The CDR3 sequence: CAISASSADYNSPLHF. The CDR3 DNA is TGTGCCATCAGTGCCTCCTCTGCCGATTATAATTCACCCCTCCACTTT.

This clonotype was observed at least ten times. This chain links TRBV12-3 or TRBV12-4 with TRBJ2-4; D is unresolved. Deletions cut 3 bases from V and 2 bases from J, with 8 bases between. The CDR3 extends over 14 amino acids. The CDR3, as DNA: TGTGCCAGCAGTTTTAAACGTTCCAAAAACATTCAGTACTTC. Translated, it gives CASSFKRSKNIQYF.

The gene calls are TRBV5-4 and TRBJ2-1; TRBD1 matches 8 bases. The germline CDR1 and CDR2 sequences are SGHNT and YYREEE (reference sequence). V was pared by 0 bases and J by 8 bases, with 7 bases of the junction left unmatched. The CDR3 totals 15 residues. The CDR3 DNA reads TGTGCCAGCAGCTTGGCCGGACAGGGTAGTTATGAGCAGTTCTTC. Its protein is CASSLAGQGSYEQFF.

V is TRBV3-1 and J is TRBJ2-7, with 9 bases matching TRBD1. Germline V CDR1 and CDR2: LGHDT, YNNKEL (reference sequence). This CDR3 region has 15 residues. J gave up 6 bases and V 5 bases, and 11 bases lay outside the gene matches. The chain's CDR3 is CASSAPGQGFPEQYF. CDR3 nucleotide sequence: TGTGCCAGCAGCGCACCAGGACAGGGGTTTCCCGAGCAGTACTTC.

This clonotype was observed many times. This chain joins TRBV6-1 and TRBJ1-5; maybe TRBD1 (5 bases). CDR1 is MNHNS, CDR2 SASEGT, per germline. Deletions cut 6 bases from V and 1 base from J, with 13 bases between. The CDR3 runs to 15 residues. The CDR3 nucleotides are TGTGCCAGCAGGGGTTTCGGGGGGAGCAATCAGCCCCAGCATTTT. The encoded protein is CASRGFGGSNQPQHF.

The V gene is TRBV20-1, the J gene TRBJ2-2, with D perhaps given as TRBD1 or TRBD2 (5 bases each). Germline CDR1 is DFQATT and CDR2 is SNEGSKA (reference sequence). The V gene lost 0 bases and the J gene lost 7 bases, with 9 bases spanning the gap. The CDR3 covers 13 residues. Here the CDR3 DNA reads TGCAGTGCTAGAGATCGGGGCTTCGGGGAGCTGTTTTTT. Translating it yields CSARDRGFGELFF.

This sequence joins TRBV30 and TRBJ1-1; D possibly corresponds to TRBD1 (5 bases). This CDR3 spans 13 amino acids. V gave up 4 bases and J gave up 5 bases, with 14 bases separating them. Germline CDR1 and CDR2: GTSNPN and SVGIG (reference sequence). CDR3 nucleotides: TGTGCCTGGACCCTATCGGGGGGGACTGAAGCTTTCTTT. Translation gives CAWTLSGGTEAFF.

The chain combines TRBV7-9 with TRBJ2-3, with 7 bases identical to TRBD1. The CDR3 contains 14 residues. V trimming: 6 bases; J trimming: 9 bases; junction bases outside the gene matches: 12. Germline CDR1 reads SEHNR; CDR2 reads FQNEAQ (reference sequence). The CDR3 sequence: CASRLKFDRDTQYF. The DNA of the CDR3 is TGTGCCAGCAGACTAAAGTTCGACAGGGACACGCAGTATTTT. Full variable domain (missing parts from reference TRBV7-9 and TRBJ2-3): DTGVSQNPRHKITKRGQNVTFRCDPISEHNRLYWYRQTLGQGPEFLTYFQNEAQLEKSRLLSDRFSAERPKGSFSTLEIQRTEQGDSAMYLCASRLKFDRDTQYFGPGTRLTVL.

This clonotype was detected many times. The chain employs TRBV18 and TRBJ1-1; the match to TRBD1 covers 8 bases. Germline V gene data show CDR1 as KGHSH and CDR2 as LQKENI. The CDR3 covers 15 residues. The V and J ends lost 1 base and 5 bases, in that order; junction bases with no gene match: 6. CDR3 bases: TGTGCCAGCTCACCACTACCGGGACAGGAGACTGAAGCTTTCTTT. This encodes CASSPLPGQETEAFF.

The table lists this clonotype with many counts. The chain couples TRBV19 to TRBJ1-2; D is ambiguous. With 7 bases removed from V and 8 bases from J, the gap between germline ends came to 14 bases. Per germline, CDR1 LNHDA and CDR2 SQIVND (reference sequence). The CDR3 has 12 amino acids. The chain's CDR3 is CASTTAPRGYTF. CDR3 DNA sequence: TGTGCCAGTACCACCGCTCCCAGGGGCTACACCTTC.

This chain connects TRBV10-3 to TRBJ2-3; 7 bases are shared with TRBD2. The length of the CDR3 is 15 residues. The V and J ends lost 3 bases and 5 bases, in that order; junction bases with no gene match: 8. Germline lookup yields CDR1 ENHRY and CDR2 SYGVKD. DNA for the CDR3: TGTGCCATCAGTGACTTGGCTAGCGGCGTAGATACGCAGTATTTT. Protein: CAISDLASGVDTQYF.

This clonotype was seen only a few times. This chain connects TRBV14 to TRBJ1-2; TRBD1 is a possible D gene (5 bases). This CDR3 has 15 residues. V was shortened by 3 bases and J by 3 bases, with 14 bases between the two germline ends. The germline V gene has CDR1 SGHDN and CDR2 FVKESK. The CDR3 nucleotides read TGTGCCAGCAGCCAGGGCTCGGGGCACGACTATGGCTACACCTTC. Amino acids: CASSQGSGHDYGYTF. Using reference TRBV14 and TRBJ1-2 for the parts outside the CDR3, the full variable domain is EAGVTQFPSHSVIEKGQTVTLRCDPISGHDNLYWYRRVMGKEIKFLLHFVKESKQDESGMPNNRFLAERTGGTYSTLKVQPAELEDSGVYFCASSQGSGHDYGYTFGSGTRLTVV.

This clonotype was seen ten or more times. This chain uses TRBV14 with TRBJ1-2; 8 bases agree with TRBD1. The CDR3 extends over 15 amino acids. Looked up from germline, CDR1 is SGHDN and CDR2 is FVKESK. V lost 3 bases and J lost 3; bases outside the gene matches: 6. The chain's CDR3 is CASSHSGTGYYGYTF. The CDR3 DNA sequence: TGTGCCAGCAGCCATTCCGGGACAGGATACTATGGCTACACCTTC.

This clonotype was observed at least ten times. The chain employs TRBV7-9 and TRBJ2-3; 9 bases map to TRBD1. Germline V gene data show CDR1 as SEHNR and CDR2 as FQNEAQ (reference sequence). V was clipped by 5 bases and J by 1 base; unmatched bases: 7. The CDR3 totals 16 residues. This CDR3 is CASSLRQGEGTDTQYF. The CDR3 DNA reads TGTGCCAGCAGCCTTCGACAGGGGGAAGGCACAGATACGCAGTATTTT.

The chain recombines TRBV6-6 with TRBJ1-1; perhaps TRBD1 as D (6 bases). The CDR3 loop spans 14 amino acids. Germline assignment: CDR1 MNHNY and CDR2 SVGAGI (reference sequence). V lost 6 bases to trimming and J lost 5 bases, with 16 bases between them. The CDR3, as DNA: TGTGCCAGCAGGGAGGGGGGGGTTTTTACTGAAGCTTTCTTT. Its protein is CASREGGVFTEAFF.

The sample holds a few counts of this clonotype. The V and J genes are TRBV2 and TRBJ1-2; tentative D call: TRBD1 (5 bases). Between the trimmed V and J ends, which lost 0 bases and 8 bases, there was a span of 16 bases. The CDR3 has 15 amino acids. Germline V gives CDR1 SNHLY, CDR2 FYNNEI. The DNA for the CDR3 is TGTGCCAGCAGTGAAGCCCCCGACACCCCAGGGGGCTACACCTTC. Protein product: CASSEAPDTPGGYTF.

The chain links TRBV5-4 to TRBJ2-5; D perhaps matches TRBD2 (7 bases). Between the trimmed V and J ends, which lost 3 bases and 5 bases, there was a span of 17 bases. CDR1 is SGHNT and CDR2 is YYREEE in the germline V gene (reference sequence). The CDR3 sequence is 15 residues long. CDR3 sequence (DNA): TGTGCCAGCAGCTCCTTCCTAGGGGGGGCTGAGACCCAGTACTTC. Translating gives CASSSFLGGAETQYF.